The 6 T cell receptor beta chains below all came from one sample that was sequenced in a study of T cells in Graves' hyperthyroidism and ophthalmopathy. TCR beta CDR3 region amplification was performed from RNA transcripts. HTBI primers were used for first-round RT-PCR of the TCR CDR3. TCRdb independently ran MiXCR on the multiplex PCR reads; one entry per CDR3 protein. The repertoire holds more than 300,000 distinct CDR3 sequences, about a sixth seen once, with 34% in the top ten. Sequencing was performed on blood. Receptors were obtained from a young woman with Graves' hyperthyroidism that later progressed to Graves' ophthalmopathy.

This clonotype was counted ten times or more. J is TRBJ1-1 and V is TRBV28, with unresolved D. CDR1 MDHEN and CDR2 SYDVKM come from the germline V gene. The CDR3 has 14 amino acids. Deletions cut 3 bases from V and 0 bases from J, with 8 bases between. The CDR3 DNA sequence: TGTGCCAGCAGTTTGCGGGGTTTGAACACTGAAGCTTTCTTT. Translation: CASSLRGLNTEAFF.

The table lists this clonotype with many counts. As DNA, the CDR3 is TGTGCCAGCATAAGGACCGGGACAGCTTCCTACGAGCAGTACTTC. This gives the protein CASIRTGTASYEQYF. The genes are TRBV6-1 and TRBJ2-7; 7 positions match TRBD1. V shed 7 bases and J 1 base; nucleotides not matched to a gene: 10. Germline CDR1 MNHNS, CDR2 SASEGT. This CDR3 comprises 15 residues.

In its sample, this clonotype was seen a few times. The rearrangement uses TRBV7-9 and TRBJ1-2; D is perhaps TRBD1 (6 bases). CDR1 is SEHNR, CDR2 FQNEAQ, per germline (reference sequence). The CDR3 sequence is 13 residues long. V was trimmed by 4 bases and J by 8 bases, leaving 14 bases between them. DNA of the CDR3: TGTGCCAGCAGCTCAAGGGGGGGCTGGGGCTACACCTTC. Amino acids: CASSSRGGWGYTF.

This clonotype came up many times. The gene calls are TRBV5-1 and TRBJ1-2, with D hard to call. Germline V gives CDR1 SGHRS, CDR2 YFSETQ. This CDR3 comprises 12 residues. Trimming removed 1 base at V and 7 bases at J, with 8 bases between. The CDR3 region is CASSLLAGGYTF. CDR3 DNA: TGCGCCAGCAGCTTGTTAGCAGGTGGCTACACCTTC.

This clonotype appeared many times. The chain employs TRBV9 and TRBJ2-5; 11 nucleotides agree with TRBD1. CDR3 length: 15 residues. Germline V gene lookup returns CDR1 SGDLS and CDR2 YYNGEE. Unmatched junction bases numbered 6, after V lost 3 bases and J lost 5 bases. The CDR3 here is CASSAGTGGLETQYF. In DNA form, the CDR3 reads TGTGCCAGCAGCGCCGGGACAGGGGGGCTGGAGACCCAGTACTTC.

The V call is TRBV3-1, the J call TRBJ1-2; TRBD1 might be the D (6 bases). Germline V CDR1 and CDR2: LGHDT, YNNKEL (reference sequence). CDR3 length: 15 amino acids. Trimming took 1 base from V and 8 from J, leaving 17 bases between them. The CDR3 loop is CASSQVIGGTKGYTF. The CDR3 DNA reads as TGTGCCAGCAGCCAAGTGATAGGGGGGACGAAGGGCTACACCTTC.